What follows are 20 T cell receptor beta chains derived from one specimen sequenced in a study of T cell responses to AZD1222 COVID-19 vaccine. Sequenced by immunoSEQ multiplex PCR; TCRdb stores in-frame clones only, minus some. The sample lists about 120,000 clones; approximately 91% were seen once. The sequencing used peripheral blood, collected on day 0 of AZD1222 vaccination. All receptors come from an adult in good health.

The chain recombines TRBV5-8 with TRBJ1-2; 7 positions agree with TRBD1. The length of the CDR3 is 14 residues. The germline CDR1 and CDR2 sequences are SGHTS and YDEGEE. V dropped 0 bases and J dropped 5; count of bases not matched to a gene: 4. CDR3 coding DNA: TGTGCCAGCAGCTTGGCCGGGACAGAATATGGCTACACCTTC. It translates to CASSLAGTEYGYTF.

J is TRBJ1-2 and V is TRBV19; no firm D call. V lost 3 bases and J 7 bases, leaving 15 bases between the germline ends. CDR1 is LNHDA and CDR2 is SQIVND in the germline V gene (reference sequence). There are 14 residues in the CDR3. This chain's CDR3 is CASSIPSGRFGYTF. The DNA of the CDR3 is TGTGCCAGTAGTATCCCCAGTGGACGTTTTGGCTACACCTTC.

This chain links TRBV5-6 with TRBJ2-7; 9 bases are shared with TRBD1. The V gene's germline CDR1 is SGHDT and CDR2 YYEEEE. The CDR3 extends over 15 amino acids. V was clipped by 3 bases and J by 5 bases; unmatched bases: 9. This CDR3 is CASSSPGTGWNEQYF. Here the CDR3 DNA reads TGTGCCAGCAGCTCCCCCGGGACAGGGTGGAACGAGCAGTACTTC.

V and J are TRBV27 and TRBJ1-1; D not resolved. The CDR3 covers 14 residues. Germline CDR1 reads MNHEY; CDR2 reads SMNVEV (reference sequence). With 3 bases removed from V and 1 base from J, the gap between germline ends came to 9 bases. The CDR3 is CASSLEGTNTEAFF. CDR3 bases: TGTGCCAGCAGTTTGGAGGGAACGAACACTGAAGCTTTCTTT.

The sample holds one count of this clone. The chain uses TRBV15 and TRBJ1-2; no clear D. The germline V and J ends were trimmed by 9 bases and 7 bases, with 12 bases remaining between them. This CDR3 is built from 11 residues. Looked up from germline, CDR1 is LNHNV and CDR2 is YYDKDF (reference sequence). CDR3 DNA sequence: TGTGCCACATCAGAGTTGGGTGGCTACACCTTC. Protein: CATSELGGYTF.

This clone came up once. This chain's CDR3 is CASSSGQGMGDGYTF. The CDR3 DNA reads as TGCGCCAGCAGCTCTGGACAGGGCATGGGGGATGGCTACACCTTC. This sequence joins TRBV5-1 and TRBJ1-2; TRBD1 matches at 8 bases. The CDR3 contains 15 residues. The germline CDR1 and CDR2 sequences are SGHRS and YFSETQ. The V gene end was trimmed by 3 bases and the J gene end by 6 bases; junction bases not matched to a gene: 10.

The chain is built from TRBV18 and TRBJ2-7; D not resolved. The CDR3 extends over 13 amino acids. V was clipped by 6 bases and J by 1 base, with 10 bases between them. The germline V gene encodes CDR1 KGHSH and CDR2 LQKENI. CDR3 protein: CASSPDTSYEQYF. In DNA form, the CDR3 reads TGTGCCAGCTCGCCAGACACGTCCTACGAGCAGTACTTC.

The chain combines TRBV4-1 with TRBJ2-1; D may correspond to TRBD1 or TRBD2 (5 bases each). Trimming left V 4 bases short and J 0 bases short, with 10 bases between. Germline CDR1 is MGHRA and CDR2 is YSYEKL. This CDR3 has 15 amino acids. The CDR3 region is CASSLRGSSYNEQFF. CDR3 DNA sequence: TGCGCCAGCAGCCTGAGGGGTAGCTCCTACAATGAGCAGTTCTTC.

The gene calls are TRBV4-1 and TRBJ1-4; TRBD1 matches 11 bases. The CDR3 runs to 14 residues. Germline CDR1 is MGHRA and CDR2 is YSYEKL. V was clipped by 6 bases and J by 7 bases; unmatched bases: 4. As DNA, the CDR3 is TGCGCCAGCAGTACCGGGACAGGGGGTGAAAAACTGTTTTTT. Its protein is CASSTGTGGEKLFF.

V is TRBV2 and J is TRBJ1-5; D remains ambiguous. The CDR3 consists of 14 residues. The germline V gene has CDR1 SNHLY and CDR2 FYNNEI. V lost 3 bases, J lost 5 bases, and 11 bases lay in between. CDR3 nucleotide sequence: TGTGCCAGCAGTGAGTTCAGGCTGGATCAGCCCCAGCATTTT. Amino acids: CASSEFRLDQPQHF.

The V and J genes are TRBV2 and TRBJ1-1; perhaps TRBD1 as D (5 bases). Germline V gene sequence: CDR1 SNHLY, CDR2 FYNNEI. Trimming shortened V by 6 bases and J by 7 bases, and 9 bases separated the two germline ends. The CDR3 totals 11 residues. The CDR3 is CASRGDGEAFF. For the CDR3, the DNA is TGTGCCAGCAGAGGGGACGGTGAAGCTTTCTTT.

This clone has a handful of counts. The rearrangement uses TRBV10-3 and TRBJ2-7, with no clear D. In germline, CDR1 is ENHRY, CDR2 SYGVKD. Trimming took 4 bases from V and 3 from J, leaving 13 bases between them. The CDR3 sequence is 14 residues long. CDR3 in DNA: TGTGCCATCAGTGCCGGGTGGGCCTTCTACGAGCAGTACTTC. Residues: CAISAGWAFYEQYF.

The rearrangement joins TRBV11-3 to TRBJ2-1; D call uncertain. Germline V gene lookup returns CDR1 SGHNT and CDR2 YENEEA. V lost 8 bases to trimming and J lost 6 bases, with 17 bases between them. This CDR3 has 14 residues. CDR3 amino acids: CASAANPMGNEQFF. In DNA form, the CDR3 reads TGTGCCAGCGCAGCGAACCCAATGGGCAATGAGCAGTTCTTC. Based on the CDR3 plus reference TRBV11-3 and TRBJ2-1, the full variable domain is EAGVVQSPRYKIIEKKQPVAFWCNPISGHNTLYWYLQNLGQGPELLIRYENEEAVDDSQLPKDRFSAERLKGVDSTLKIQPAELGDSAVYLCASAANPMGNEQFFGPGTRLTVL.

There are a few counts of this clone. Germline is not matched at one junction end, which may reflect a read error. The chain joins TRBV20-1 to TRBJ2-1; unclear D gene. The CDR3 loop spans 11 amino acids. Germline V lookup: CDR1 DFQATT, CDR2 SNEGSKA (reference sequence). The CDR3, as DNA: TGCAGTGGGGGTCTCTACAGTGAGCAGTTCTTC. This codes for CSGGLYSEQFF.

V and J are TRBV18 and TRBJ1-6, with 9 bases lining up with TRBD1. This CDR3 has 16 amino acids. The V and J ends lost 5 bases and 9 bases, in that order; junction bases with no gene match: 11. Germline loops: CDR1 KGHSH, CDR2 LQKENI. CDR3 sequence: CASSAGQGRSGSPLHF. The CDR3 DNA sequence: TGTGCCAGCTCAGCCGGACAGGGGAGGAGTGGTTCACCCCTCCACTTT.

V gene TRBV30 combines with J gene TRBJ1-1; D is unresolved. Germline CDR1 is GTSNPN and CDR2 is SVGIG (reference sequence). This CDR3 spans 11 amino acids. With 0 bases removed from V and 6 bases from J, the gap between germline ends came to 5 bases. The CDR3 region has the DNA TGTGCCTGGAGTGTACTGTCTGAAGCTTTCTTT. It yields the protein CAWSVLSEAFF.

Here the CDR3 reads CSASQLTEAFF. The CDR3 nucleotides are TGCAGTGCTAGTCAGCTTACTGAAGCTTTCTTT. The chain recombines TRBV20-1 with TRBJ1-1; D remains ambiguous. V dropped 3 bases and J dropped 5 bases, with 7 bases sitting between them. This CDR3 region has 11 residues. Germline-derived CDR1 and CDR2 are DFQATT and SNEGSKA (reference sequence).

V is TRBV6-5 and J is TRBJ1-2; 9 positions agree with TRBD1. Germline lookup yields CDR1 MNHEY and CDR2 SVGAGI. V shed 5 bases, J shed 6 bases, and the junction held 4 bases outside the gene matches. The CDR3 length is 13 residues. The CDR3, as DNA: TGTGCCAGCAGTAAGGACAGGGGAAATGGCTACACCTTC. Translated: CASSKDRGNGYTF.

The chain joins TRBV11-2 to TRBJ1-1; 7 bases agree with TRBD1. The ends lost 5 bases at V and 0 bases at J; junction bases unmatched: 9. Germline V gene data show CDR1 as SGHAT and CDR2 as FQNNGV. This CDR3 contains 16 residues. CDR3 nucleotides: TGTGCCAGCAGCGCCACATCCGGGACAGTGAACACTGAAGCTTTCTTT. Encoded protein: CASSATSGTVNTEAFF.

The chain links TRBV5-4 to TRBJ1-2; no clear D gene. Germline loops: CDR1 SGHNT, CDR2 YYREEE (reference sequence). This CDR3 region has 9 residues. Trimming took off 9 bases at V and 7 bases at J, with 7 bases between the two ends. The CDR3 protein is CATGRGYTF. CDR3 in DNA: TGTGCCACGGGTCGTGGCTACACCTTC. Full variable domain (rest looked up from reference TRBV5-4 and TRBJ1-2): ETGVTQSPTHLIKTRGQQVTLRCSSQSGHNTVSWYQQALGQGPQFIFQYYREEENGRGNFPPRFSGLQFPNYSSELNVNALELDDSALYLCATGRGYTFGSGTRLTVV.